The 19 T cell receptor beta chains below come from one sample, sequenced in a study of CD8 T cells in ankylosing spondylitis (dated by TCRdb to 2016 to 2017). Libraries were constructed by 5' RACE. The reads were generated on an Illumina HiSeq 2500. In TCRdb, the public reads were trimmed at Q25 with fastp and aligned with MiXCR, with productive beta chains retained. Rows merge per CDR3 protein into single entries with the most common DNA and genes. A total of some 250,000 distinct CDR3 sequences appear in this sample, more than 20% of them only once. Jointly, the top ten make up roughly 0.67% of the sample. Sequencing was done on a sample of blood, either unsorted or a sorted T cell fraction (not recorded which). Receptor source: a male donor with ankylosing spondylitis or in good health (not recorded which).

This clonotype was recorded once. V gene TRBV27 combines with J gene TRBJ2-3; TRBD2 matches at 9 bases. V lost 4 bases and J lost 2; bases outside the gene matches: 16. The CDR3 covers 19 residues. Germline CDR1 is MNHEY and CDR2 is SMNVEV (reference sequence). The CDR3 DNA sequence: TGTGCCAGCAGTTCCCTAACCGGGATTAGCGGGGGATTCACAGATACGCAGTATTTT. As protein: CASSSLTGISGGFTDTQYF.

The rearrangement links TRBV12-3 or TRBV12-4 to TRBJ2-5, with TRBD2 matching over 8 bases. The CDR3 is 16 amino acids. Trimming took 5 bases from V and 5 from J; bases not matched to a gene: 13. In nucleotides, the CDR3 is TGTGCCAGCAGTCGGACTAGCCCCACGCGGGGGGAGACCCAGTACTTC. Translated, it gives CASSRTSPTRGETQYF.

In regard to this clonotype: Relative to the germline gene, one junction end is altered; a read error may explain this. The chain joins TRBV23-1 to TRBJ2-3; 7 bases align to TRBD2. TRBV23-1 is an open reading frame whose function is uncertain. The CDR3 spans 14 residues. The CDR3 region has the DNA TGTGCCAGCAGCCGGGGACTACGGGGGGATACGCAGTATTTT. This sequence encodes CASSRGLRGDTQYF.

In this sample, this clonotype turned up a few times. This rearrangement joins TRBV6-1 to TRBJ2-1; TRBD2 agrees at 7 bases. Losses at the gene ends were 5 bases for V and 9 bases for J; bases not matched to a gene: 7. The CDR3 length is 13 residues. Germline V gives CDR1 MNHNS, CDR2 SASEGT. This chain's CDR3 is CASSRGGEGEQFF. The CDR3 DNA is TGTGCCAGCAGTCGTGGGGGGGAAGGTGAGCAGTTCTTC.

This sequence joins TRBV4-3 and TRBJ2-1; D not resolved. Germline CDR1 reads LGHNA; CDR2 reads YSLEER. The CDR3 has 16 residues. V lost 3 bases, J lost 4 bases, and 16 bases lay in between. CDR3 coding DNA: TGCGCCAGCAGCCATCCCGCCAAAGACACATACAATGAGCAGTTCTTC. This encodes CASSHPAKDTYNEQFF.

The rearrangement uses TRBV30 and TRBJ1-1, with TRBD1 identical over 10 bases. This CDR3 comprises 16 residues. V lost 2 bases and J lost 3; bases outside the gene matches: 9. CDR1 is GTSNPN, CDR2 SVGIG, per germline (reference sequence). The CDR3 protein is CAWSTRTGGYYTEAFF. CDR3 bases: TGTGCCTGGAGTACTCGGACAGGGGGATACTACACTGAAGCTTTCTTT.

This clonotype was counted a few times. The chain uses TRBV6-1 and TRBJ2-3; D gene uncertain. The germline gives CDR1 MNHNS, CDR2 SASEGT. V lost 5 bases, J lost 5 bases, and 5 bases lay in between. The CDR3 is made up of 11 amino acids. The DNA for the CDR3 is TGTGCCAGCAGTTCGATAGATACGCAGTATTTT. Residues: CASSSIDTQYF.

This clonotype was picked up a small number of times. The V and J genes are TRBV5-6 and TRBJ2-7; no definite D call. The CDR3 is 13 amino acids. V lost 1 base and J 8 bases, leaving 13 bases between the germline ends. Germline V gene lookup returns CDR1 SGHDT and CDR2 YYEEEE. CDR3 residues: CASSLPGRHKQYF. CDR3 in DNA: TGTGCCAGCAGCTTGCCAGGACGACACAAGCAGTACTTC.

This clonotype turned up a few times. The chain uses TRBV6-1 and TRBJ2-5; the D gene is possibly TRBD2 (5 bases). In germline, CDR1 is MNHNS, CDR2 SASEGT. The length of the CDR3 is 12 residues. Trimming pared 5 bases from V and 4 bases from J, leaving 8 bases between. The CDR3 DNA follows: TGTGCCAGCAGTAGAGAGGGAGAGACCCAGTACTTC. Amino acid sequence: CASSREGETQYF.

The J gene is TRBJ2-6, the V gene TRBV28; tentatively, D is TRBD1 (5 bases). V was cut by 5 bases and J by 4 bases, with 12 bases left in between. The CDR3 extends over 15 amino acids. Looked up from germline, CDR1 is MDHEN and CDR2 is SYDVKM. The CDR3 loop reads CASSPQVPGANVLTF. The CDR3 nucleotides are TGTGCCAGCAGTCCACAGGTACCGGGGGCCAACGTCCTGACTTTC.

In this sample, this clonotype turned up many times. This chain uses TRBV12-3 or TRBV12-4 with TRBJ2-2, with D possibly being TRBD1 (8 bases). V dropped 3 bases and J dropped 4 bases, with 21 bases sitting between them. The CDR3 covers 18 residues. The CDR3 spells CASSFGGAGQAITGELFF. The CDR3 DNA follows: TGTGCCAGCAGTTTTGGGGGGGCGGGACAGGCGATCACCGGGGAGCTGTTTTTT.

This clonotype has only a few counts. The J gene is TRBJ2-7, the V gene TRBV29-1, with TRBD1 matching over 8 bases. CDR1 is SQVTM and CDR2 is ANQGSEA in the germline V gene. The V segment lost 6 bases and the J segment 8 bases; nucleotides outside the gene matches: 12. This CDR3 spans 13 amino acids. The CDR3 region is CSVKTGVRSKQYF. In nucleotides, the CDR3 is TGCAGCGTCAAGACAGGGGTCAGGTCGAAGCAGTACTTC.

This clonotype was counted only a few times. Germline is not matched at one junction end, which may reflect a read error. The J gene is TRBJ1-2, the V gene TRBV20-1; possible D gene TRBD1, 5 bases. The CDR3 sequence is 11 residues long. Germline V gene data show CDR1 as DFQATT and CDR2 as SNEGSKA (reference sequence). The CDR3 protein is CSATMPRGYTF. The DNA of the CDR3 is TGCAGTGCTACAATGCCCCGGGGCTACACTTTC.

This chain joins TRBV6-1 and TRBJ2-7; either TRBD1 or TRBD2 may supply D (5 bases each). The germline V gene has CDR1 MNHNS and CDR2 SASEGT. This CDR3 spans 14 amino acids. V shed 6 bases and J shed 7 bases, with 19 bases lying between them. CDR3 amino acids: CASSRSGTSGEQYF. The DNA of the CDR3 is TGTGCCAGCAGCCGGTCGGGGACCTCGGGGGAGCAGTACTTC.

V is TRBV2 and J is TRBJ2-5; perhaps D is TRBD1 or TRBD2 (5 bases each). The germline CDR1 and CDR2 sequences are SNHLY and FYNNEI. The CDR3 spans 14 residues. The V and J ends lost 2 bases and 2 bases respectively, with 9 bases between them. The DNA for the CDR3 is TGTGCCAGCAGTGAACTGAGGGGACAAGAGACCCAGTACTTC. It specifies CASSELRGQETQYF.

This clonotype was picked up many times. The chain recombines TRBV12-3 or TRBV12-4 with TRBJ2-1, with D tentatively TRBD1 or TRBD2 (6 bases each). Trimming took 6 bases from V and 6 from J, leaving 12 bases between them. The length of the CDR3 is 13 residues. The CDR3 nucleotides read TGTGCCAGCAGATTACAGGGAGGCAATGAGCAGTTCTTC. Translation: CASRLQGGNEQFF.

This chain joins TRBV20-1 and TRBJ2-2; D is possibly TRBD1 (6 bases). The CDR3 is 15 amino acids. Germline V gene data show CDR1 as DFQATT and CDR2 as SNEGSKA (reference sequence). V lost 3 bases and J lost 1, with 12 bases in between. CDR3 DNA sequence: TGCAGTGCTAGTCTCGCACAGGGGAACACCGGGGAGCTGTTTTTT. This sequence encodes CSASLAQGNTGELFF.

This clonotype was seen ten or more times. V and J are TRBV6-1 and TRBJ2-2; 9 bases agree with TRBD2. Germline CDR1 MNHNS, CDR2 SASEGT. The V gene end was trimmed by 9 bases and the J gene end by 7 bases; junction bases not matched to a gene: 6. The CDR3 contains 13 residues. CDR3 sequence (DNA): TGTGCCAGTACCGGGACTAGCAACGGGGAGCTGTTTTTT. Its protein is CASTGTSNGELFF.

This clonotype was picked up many times. The V and J genes are TRBV30 and TRBJ2-2, with D perhaps matching TRBD2 (5 bases). V was pared by 0 bases and J by 6 bases, with 11 bases between. This CDR3 region has 14 residues. Per the germline V gene, CDR1 is GTSNPN and CDR2 is SVGIG (reference sequence). CDR3: CAWSVSGFSGELFF. DNA of the CDR3: TGTGCCTGGAGTGTATCGGGGTTTTCCGGGGAGCTGTTTTTT.